These 16 T cell receptor beta chains share one sample of origin, sequenced in a study of T and B cells in COVID-19 patients. Multiplex PCR with BIOMED2 TRB-A/B primer pools amplified TRB rearrangements. TCRdb reprocessed the multiplex PCR reads with MiXCR, giving one entry per CDR3 protein. The repertoire has more than 7,500 distinct CDR3 sequences, approximately 30% of them found once; the top ten carry roughly 17%. From blood, about 250-500 ng of genomic DNA served as TRB template. The sequenced sample consisted of blood. The receptors were gathered from a human donor with active COVID-19.

In this sample, this clonotype is medium-sized. The chain recombines TRBV19 with TRBJ2-7; 9 bases agree with TRBD1. Germline trimming cut 6 bases from V and 4 bases from J; bases unmatched to any gene: 10. This CDR3 region has 15 residues. From germline, CDR1 is LNHDA and CDR2 SQIVND (reference sequence). CDR3 loop: CASSAAGTGTYEQYF. In DNA form, the CDR3 reads TGTGCCAGTAGCGCCGCCGGGACAGGGACTTACGAGCAGTACTTC.

This clonotype is medium-sized (0.01 to 0.1%) within its sample. The rearrangement uses TRBV12-3 or TRBV12-4 and TRBJ2-7, with D unresolved. V was trimmed by 7 bases and J by 2 bases, leaving 18 bases between them. The CDR3 extends over 15 amino acids. This CDR3 reads CASISRPRGTYEQYF. CDR3 sequence (DNA): TGTGCCAGCATCAGTCGGCCGCGCGGTACCTACGAGCAGTACTTC.

This clonotype is classed as medium-sized (0.01 to 0.1%). V is TRBV11-1 and J is TRBJ2-3; TRBD1 matches at 8 bases. The germline CDR1 and CDR2 sequences are SGHAT and FQDESV (reference sequence). The V and J ends lost 3 bases and 6 bases, in that order; junction bases with no gene match: 5. The CDR3 length is 14 residues. As DNA, the CDR3 is TGTGCCAGCAGCTTCGGACAGGGTAGGGATACGCAGTATTTT. Encoded protein: CASSFGQGRDTQYF.

This clonotype rates as medium-sized. The genes are TRBV19 and TRBJ1-2, with no clear D. V gave up 5 bases and J gave up 3 bases, with 13 bases separating them. CDR3 length equals 14 residues. Germline V lookup: CDR1 LNHDA, CDR2 SQIVND (reference sequence). The CDR3 sequence is CASSYMGNDYGYTF. In DNA form, the CDR3 reads TGTGCCAGTAGTTATATGGGGAACGACTATGGCTACACCTTC. The full variable domain, its missing parts supplied by reference TRBV19 and TRBJ1-2, is DGGITQSPKYLFRKEGQNVTLSCEQNLNHDAMYWYRQDPGQGLRLIYYSQIVNDFQKGDIAEGYSVSREKKESFPLTVTSAQKNPTAFYLCASSYMGNDYGYTFGSGTRLTVV.

V and J are TRBV7-4 and TRBJ2-5; D unresolved. The V end was cut by 3 bases, the J end by 5 bases, with 10 bases between. The CDR3 extends over 13 amino acids. CDR1 and CDR2 (germline): SGHVT, SQSDAQ. CDR3 nucleotides: TGTGCCAGCAGCTTTTTCAGGCAGGAGACCCAGTACTTC. It codes for CASSFFRQETQYF. The full variable domain, rest sourced from reference TRBV7-4 and TRBJ2-5, is GAGVSQSPRYKVAKRGRDVALRCDSISGHVTLYWYRQTLGQGSEVLTYSQSDAQRDKSGRPSGRFSAERPERSVSTLKIQRTEQGDSAVYLCASSFFRQETQYFGPGTRLLVL.

This clonotype has only a few counts. The V and J genes are TRBV12-3 or TRBV12-4 and TRBJ2-2; D remains ambiguous. CDR3 size: 16 residues. Trimming removed 5 bases from V and 6 bases from J, with 19 bases in between. Here the CDR3 reads CASSKTDTQAAGELFF. The CDR3 DNA reads as TGTGCCAGCAGTAAAACTGACACGCAGGCCGCCGGGGAGCTGTTTTTT.

This clonotype appeared a few times. The V and J genes are TRBV6-2 or TRBV6-3 and TRBJ1-1; possible D gene TRBD1, 6 bases. V was trimmed by 1 base and J by 1 base, leaving 13 bases between them. This CDR3 comprises 16 residues. In germline, CDR1 is MNHEY, CDR2 SVGEGT. CDR3 region: CASSYFSGAGNTEAFF. CDR3 DNA sequence: TGTGCCAGCAGTTACTTCTCGGGGGCCGGGAACACTGAAGCTTTCTTT.

This clonotype was counted between two and nine times. CDR3 amino acids: CASTGSSTDTQYF. The CDR3 DNA reads TGTGCCAGCACCGGGTCTAGCACAGATACGCAGTATTTT. The chain uses TRBV6-2 or TRBV6-3 and TRBJ2-3; the D is unclear. CDR3 length equals 13 residues. CDR1 is MNHEY and CDR2 is SVGEGT in the germline V gene. V lost 7 bases and J 0 bases, leaving 8 bases between the germline ends.

This clonotype was seen a few times. The gene calls are TRBV6-1 and TRBJ2-7; weak D call: TRBD1 (6 bases). CDR1 is MNHNS, CDR2 SASEGT, per germline. CDR3 length equals 15 residues. Trimming shortened V by 0 bases and J by 5 bases, and 14 bases separated the two germline ends. Written as DNA, the CDR3 is TGTGCCAGCAGTGAAGCGCTTCTGGGGGCCCACGAGCAGTACGTC. Amino acids: CASSEALLGAHEQYV.

The V gene is TRBV5-4, the J gene TRBJ1-3; D is uncertain. The V gene lost 1 base and the J gene lost 0 bases, with 17 bases spanning the gap. The CDR3 has 18 amino acids. Germline assignment: CDR1 SGHNT and CDR2 YYREEE (reference sequence). CDR3 loop: CASSLSISRSASGNTIYF. The CDR3 DNA sequence: TGTGCCAGCAGCTTGTCAATTTCGAGGTCCGCCTCTGGAAACACCATATATTTT.

The gene calls are TRBV6-5 and TRBJ2-1; perhaps TRBD2 as D (7 bases). This CDR3 has 14 residues. The ends were cut back, 8 bases at V and 11 bases at J, with 22 bases in the middle. The germline V gene encodes CDR1 MNHEY and CDR2 SVGAGI. The CDR3 DNA sequence: TGTGCCAGCGCAAGGGGGGGTCTGGTAAATAAGCAGTTCTTC. It translates to CASARGGLVNKQFF.

This clonotype was recorded a few times. This chain uses TRBV20-1 with TRBJ2-7; D remains ambiguous. V was trimmed by 1 base and J by 4 bases, leaving 5 bases between them. The CDR3 has 11 amino acids. Germline V gene data show CDR1 as DFQATT and CDR2 as SNEGSKA (reference sequence). The chain's CDR3 is CSARGRYEQYV. CDR3 nucleotides: TGCAGTGCTAGAGGGAGATACGAGCAGTACGTC.

Judged by abundance, this clonotype is medium-sized. V and J are TRBV18 and TRBJ1-6; 7 nucleotides agree with TRBD1. The length of the CDR3 is 14 residues. Unmatched junction bases numbered 8, after V lost 2 bases and J lost 13 bases. Germline-derived CDR1 and CDR2 are KGHSH and LQKENI. The CDR3 sequence is CASSPGTVVAPLHF. CDR3 bases: TGTGCCAGCTCACCAGGGACAGTCGTGGCGCCCCTCCACTTT.

The sample holds a few counts of this clonotype. The V gene is TRBV19, the J gene TRBJ1-1; no firm D call. Germline CDR1 LNHDA, CDR2 SQIVND (reference sequence). V was shortened by 7 bases and J by 7 bases, with 19 bases between the two germline ends. The CDR3 has 14 amino acids. The chain's CDR3 is CASIPGRYIHEAFF. CDR3 nucleotides: TGTGCCAGTATACCGGGCAGATATATTCATGAAGCTTTCTTT.

The V call is TRBV15, the J call TRBJ1-2; TRBD1 is a possible D gene (6 bases). Deletions cut 0 bases from V and 7 bases from J, with 12 bases between. The CDR3 runs 14 residues. Germline V gene data show CDR1 as LNHNV and CDR2 as YYDKDF (reference sequence). Written as DNA, the CDR3 is TGTGCCACCAGCAGAGAGGACAGCATAGCTGGCTACACCTTC. It encodes CATSREDSIAGYTF.

By frequency in the sample, this clonotype is medium-sized. The chain carries TRBV27 and TRBJ2-7, with 10 bases identical to TRBD2. J gave up 4 bases and V 4 bases, and 4 bases lay outside the gene matches. Per the germline V gene, CDR1 is MNHEY and CDR2 is SMNVEV (reference sequence). The CDR3 length is 14 residues. As DNA, the CDR3 is TGTGCCAGCAGTTCAGGACTAGCGGCTTACGAGCAGTACTTC. It yields the protein CASSSGLAAYEQYF.